This T cell receptor beta chain emerged from a study of blood T cell repertoires in COVID-19. The wider study: Acute-phase and convalescent COVID-19 samples originated in the United States, Italy and Spain. From T cells, B-cell-depleted T cells, or PBMCs came the material, which was cDNA or gDNA.

V was cut by 6 bases and J by 4 bases, with 9 bases left in between. CDR3 length: 13 amino acids. CDR1 and CDR2 (germline): MGHRA, YSYEKL. Authors' methods: Amplifying reference gene primers gave estimates of nucleated cell counts. The table came from immunoSEQ multiplex PCR; TCRdb's copy has only in-frame clones and leaves some out. Clonal size and the V and J genes are those of that table, whereas D and trimming came from the DNA. Of hundreds of thousands of clones listed, more than 75% are singletons. Sample: peripheral blood. J is TRBJ2-2 and V is TRBV4-1; D is undetermined. The sequence was obtained from a woman aged 50 to 60 with active or convalescent COVID-19. The CDR3 sequence is CASRGALTGELFF. Here the CDR3 DNA reads TGCGCCAGCAGGGGCGCACTCACCGGGGAGCTGTTTTTT.